This TCR beta chain was profiled in a study of blood T cell repertoires in COVID-19. At the level of the study: Acute and convalescent COVID-19 samples came from the United States, Italy and Spain. In each case, the material was cDNA or gDNA derived from T cells, B-cell-depleted T cells, or PBMCs.

Those enrolled in Seattle joined during active infection and were followed longitudinally afterward. Original data processing: The assay estimated nucleated cells by amplifying reference gene primers. The repertoire was sequenced with immunoSEQ multiplex PCR; TCRdb's copy has only in-frame clones and lacks some. D and trimming come from the DNA, and the V and J calls and clone size come from that table. There are roughly 260,000 clones in the sample; 91% occur only once, and 2.5% to 3% lies in the top ten. Trimming stripped 5 bases from V and 0 bases from J, with 7 bases between. Germline assignment: CDR1 SEHNR and CDR2 FQNEAQ (reference sequence). There are 14 residues in the CDR3.

This TCR derives from a person under 30 with COVID-19, enrolled during active disease. Input material: peripheral blood. The rearrangement joins TRBV7-9 to TRBJ2-2; D is uncertain. The CDR3 region is CASSRSSNTGELFF. For the CDR3, the DNA is TGTGCCAGCAGCCGTAGTTCGAACACCGGGGAGCTGTTTTTT. Combining the CDR3 with reference TRBV7-9 and TRBJ2-2 gives the whole variable domain DTGVSQNPRHKITKRGQNVTFRCDPISEHNRLYWYRQTLGQGPEFLTYFQNEAQLEKSRLLSDRFSAERPKGSFSTLEIQRTEQGDSAMYLCASSRSSNTGELFFGEGSRLTVL.